The T cell receptor beta chain under discussion was sequenced for a study of T cell responses to AZD1222 COVID-19 vaccine. The study, taken as a whole, reports: Nearly half of spike-specific TCRs reportedly target unmutated variant regions. The repertoires were collected only after the peak T cell response. At study baseline, merely more than 5 AZD1222 recipients were seropositive.

Regarding this clone: Its target is not known.

The repertoire was sequenced with immunoSEQ multiplex PCR; TCRdb's copy has only in-frame clones and lacks some. The sample lists roughly 110,000 clones; 90% were seen once. The sequence was collected from an adult who received the AZD1222 COVID-19 vaccine. The specimen was peripheral blood, collected 28 days after the second AZD1222 dose.

CDR3 sequence reads: CASSEGVPDTQYF. The CDR3 bases are TGTGCCAGCAGCGAAGGAGTTCCAGATACGCAGTATTTT. The chain combines TRBV7-2 with TRBJ2-3; D call uncertain. The CDR3 is 13 amino acids. Germline values: CDR1 SGHTA, CDR2 FQGNSA. V lost 5 bases and J lost 4, with 10 bases in between.